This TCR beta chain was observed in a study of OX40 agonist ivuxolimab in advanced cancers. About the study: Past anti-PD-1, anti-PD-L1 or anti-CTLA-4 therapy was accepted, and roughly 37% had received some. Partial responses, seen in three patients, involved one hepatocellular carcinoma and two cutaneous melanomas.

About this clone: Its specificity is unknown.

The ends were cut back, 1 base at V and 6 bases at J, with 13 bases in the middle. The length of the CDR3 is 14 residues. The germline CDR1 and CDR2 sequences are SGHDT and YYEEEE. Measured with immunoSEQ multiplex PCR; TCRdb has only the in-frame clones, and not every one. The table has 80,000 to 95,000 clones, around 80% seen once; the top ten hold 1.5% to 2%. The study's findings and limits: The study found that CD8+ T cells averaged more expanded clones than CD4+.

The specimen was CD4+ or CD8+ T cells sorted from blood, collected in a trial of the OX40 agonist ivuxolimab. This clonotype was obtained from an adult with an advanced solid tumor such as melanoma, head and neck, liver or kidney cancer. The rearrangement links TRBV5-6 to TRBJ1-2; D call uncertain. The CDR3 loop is CASSLIRMADGYTF. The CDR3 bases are TGTGCCAGCAGCTTGATCAGAATGGCTGATGGCTACACCTTC.